This TCR beta chain came from a study of blood T cell repertoires in COVID-19. CDR3 length: 16 amino acids. The germline CDR1 and CDR2 sequences are LGHNA and YSLEER. The J segment lost 4 bases and the V segment lost 0 bases, leaving 8 bases of the junction unmatched. In the authors' methods: Amplification with reference gene primers provided the estimates of nucleated cell counts. Generated by immunoSEQ multiplex PCR, the TCRdb table keeps only in-frame clones and is missing some. That table gives V, J and clone size, and the DNA gave D and trimming. The profile shows approximately 330,000 clones, roughly 86% of them singletons.

Material for sequencing was peripheral blood. The genes are TRBV4-3 and TRBJ1-2; 7 positions agree with TRBD1. This TCR came from a man in his thirties or forties with COVID-19, enrolled during active disease. This CDR3 is CASSQETGLIRYGYTF. The CDR3, as DNA: TGCGCCAGCAGCCAAGAGACAGGGTTAATTCGCTATGGCTACACCTTC.